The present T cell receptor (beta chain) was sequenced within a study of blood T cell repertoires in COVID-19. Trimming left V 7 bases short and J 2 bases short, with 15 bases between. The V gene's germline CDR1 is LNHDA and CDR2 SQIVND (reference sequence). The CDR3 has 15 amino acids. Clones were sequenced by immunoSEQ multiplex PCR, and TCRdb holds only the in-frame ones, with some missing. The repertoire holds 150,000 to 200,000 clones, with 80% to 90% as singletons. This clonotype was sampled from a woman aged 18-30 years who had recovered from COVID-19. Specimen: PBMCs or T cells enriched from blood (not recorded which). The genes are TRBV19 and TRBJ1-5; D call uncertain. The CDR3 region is CASTILVGRNQPQHF. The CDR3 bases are TGTGCCAGTACCATATTAGTCGGTCGCAATCAGCCCCAGCATTTT.